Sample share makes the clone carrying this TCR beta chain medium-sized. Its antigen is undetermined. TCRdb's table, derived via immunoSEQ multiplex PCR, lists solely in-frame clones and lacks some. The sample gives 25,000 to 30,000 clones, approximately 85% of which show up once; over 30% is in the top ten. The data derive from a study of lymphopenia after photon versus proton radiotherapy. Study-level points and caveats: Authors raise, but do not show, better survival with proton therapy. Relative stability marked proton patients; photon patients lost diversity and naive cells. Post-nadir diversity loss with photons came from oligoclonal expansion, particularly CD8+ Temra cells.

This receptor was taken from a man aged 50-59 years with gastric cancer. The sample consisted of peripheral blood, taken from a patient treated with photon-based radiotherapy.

In nucleotides, the CDR3 is TGTGCCAGCAGTGAACCCTGGGGAGGTAACTATGGCTACACCTTC. This gives the protein CASSEPWGGNYGYTF. This chain uses TRBV6-1 with TRBJ1-2; D not resolved. V lost 2 bases, J lost 1 base, and 11 bases lay in between. CDR1 and CDR2 from the germline V gene are MNHNS and SASEGT. The CDR3 covers 15 residues.